Listed below are T cell receptor beta chains from one sample, sequenced in a study of memory CD4+ T cells and cytomegalovirus serostatus. TCRdb's copy holds only in-frame clones and misses some; the assay was immunoSEQ multiplex PCR. The data contain tens of thousands of clones, about 74% of them singletons. The specimen was memory CD4+ T cells from blood. These receptors were taken from an adult in good health and CMV-seropositive. Both conserved end residues are part of each CDR3. A D gene is named only where the DNA matches it firmly. Clone size is stated in some rows and not others, as once, few, many or a class when expanded.

TRBV5-4,TRBD2,once,15,TRBJ2-6,CASERGGPGANVLTF
TRBV5-1,-,-,15,TRBJ2-2,CASSLAGVDTGELFF
TRBV6-6,-,few,16,TRBJ1-1,CASSYSMGQGWTEAFF
TRBV6-1,-,-,14,TRBJ1-3,CASSATGSGNTIYF
TRBV6-1,-,-,14,TRBJ1-2,CASSGGARGYGYTF
TRBV10-3,-,-,17,TRBJ1-5,CAISEGGGSYGNQPQHF
TRBV9,-,-,11,TRBJ2-1,CASGAGEEQFF
TRBV18,-,-,14,TRBJ2-7,CASTKSGASYEQYF
TRBV7-2,TRBD1,-,14,TRBJ2-3,CASSRSTGTDTQYF
TRBV5-5,-,-,14,TRBJ2-7,CASGLGGQGDEQYF
TRBV19,-,-,13,TRBJ1-1,CASSSLARAEAFF
TRBV13,TRBD2,-,16,TRBJ2-3,CASSLRRGGWTDTQYF
TRBV29-1,TRBD1,-,13,TRBJ2-5,CSVVETGEETQYF
TRBV4-3,-,-,13,TRBJ1-4,CASSLLFREKLFF
TRBV7-2,-,-,11,TRBJ2-7,CASSSYYEQYF
TRBV6-5,-,-,13,TRBJ1-2,CASSWGSNYGYTF
TRBV7-9,TRBD2,once,18,TRBJ2-3,CASSFRTSGATSTDTQYF
TRBV29-1,-,-,13,TRBJ2-3,CSVEEYTTDTQYF
TRBV21-1,-,-,19,TRBJ2-3,CASSELTGGGTPHTDTQYF
TRBV19,-,medium-sized,13,TRBJ1-1,CASTRIMNTEAFF
TRBV7-9,-,-,15,TRBJ1-6,CASSFGTDASSPLHF
TRBV2,-,few,13,TRBJ2-7,CASRRDRTYEQYF
TRBV6-5,TRBD2,-,14,TRBJ2-2,CAILEGGDGGELFF
TRBV6-4,-,-,12,TRBJ2-2,CASSDNTGELFF
TRBV10-2,-,-,14,TRBJ2-5,CASSESVRQETQYF
TRBV18,-,-,14,TRBJ1-1,CASSPVGAETEAFF
TRBV11-2,-,-,16,TRBJ1-2,CASSSWPRGRNYGYTF
TRBV29-1,TRBD1,-,14,TRBJ1-2,CSVEEVRQGHGYTF
TRBV7-6,TRBD2,-,15,TRBJ2-1,CASSPAGSSYNEQFF
TRBV19,-,-,15,TRBJ1-4,CASSHPIATNEKLFF
TRBV12-5,-,-,13,TRBJ1-2,CASGLTDVYGYTF
TRBV4-3,-,few,17,TRBJ2-3,CASSQDYGQPFIDTQYF
TRBV9,-,many,14,TRBJ2-2,CASSYRVESGELFF
TRBV6-5,TRBD1,-,14,TRBJ1-2,CASRKTGGGYGYTF
TRBV29-1,TRBD1,once,16,TRBJ2-2,CSVDTNRGANTGELFF
TRBV5-5,TRBD1,-,15,TRBJ1-1,CASSLAPGGITEAFF
TRBV6-6,-,-,15,TRBJ1-1,CASSYMGGMNTEAFF
TRBV7-6,-,-,20,TRBJ1-3,CASSQRGNRDGFTGLTTIYF
TRBV4-2,TRBD1,-,16,TRBJ1-4,CASSHESGTGNEKLFF
TRBV19,TRBD1,-,15,TRBJ1-5,CASKGTGEGNQPQHF
TRBV6-1,-,-,13,TRBJ1-5,CASSESSHQPQHF
TRBV5-1,-,-,14,TRBJ1-4,CASSPETGHEKLFF
TRBV5-4,-,-,16,TRBJ1-1,CASSLGRARGGTEAFF
TRBV4-1,-,-,16,TRBJ1-4,CASSQTQRGRGEKLFF
TRBV7-2,-,-,15,TRBJ1-4,CASSVSGVSNEKLFF
TRBV5-4,-,few,14,TRBJ1-4,CASRSEGANEKLFF
TRBV7-7,-,-,13,TRBJ2-1,CASSSSRGNEQFF
TRBV10-3,-,-,15,TRBJ2-7,CAIRIALGPNYEQYF
TRBV7-7,-,-,13,TRBJ2-5,CASSLSGRETQYF
TRBV5-6,-,-,15,TRBJ2-5,CASSSNPGNQETQYF